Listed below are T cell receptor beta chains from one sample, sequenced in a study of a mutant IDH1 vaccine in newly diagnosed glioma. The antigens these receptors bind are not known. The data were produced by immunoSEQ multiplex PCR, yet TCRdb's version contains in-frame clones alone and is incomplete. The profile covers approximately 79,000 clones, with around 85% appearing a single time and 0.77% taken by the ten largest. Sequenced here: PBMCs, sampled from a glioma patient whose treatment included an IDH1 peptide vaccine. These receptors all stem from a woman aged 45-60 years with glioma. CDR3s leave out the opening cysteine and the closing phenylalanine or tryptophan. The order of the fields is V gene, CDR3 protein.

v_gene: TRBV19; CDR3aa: ASSMGSGSEHYEQY
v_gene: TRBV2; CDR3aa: ASSDAAAYGYT
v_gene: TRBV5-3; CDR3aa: ARRSEGPSLYEQY
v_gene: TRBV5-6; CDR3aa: ASSLARNLAKNIQY
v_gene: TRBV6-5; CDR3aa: ASRMGETQY
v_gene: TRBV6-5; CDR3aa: ASNPGRNTGELF
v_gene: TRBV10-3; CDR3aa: AISESDRTTYGYT
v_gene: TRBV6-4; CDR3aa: ASRGGGSTEAF
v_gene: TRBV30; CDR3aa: AWSSTLSINEQY
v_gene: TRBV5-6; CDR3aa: ASSLEGSPRPQH
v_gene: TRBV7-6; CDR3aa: ASSLGQGAGETQY
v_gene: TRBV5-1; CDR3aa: ASSLGQGAGNEQF
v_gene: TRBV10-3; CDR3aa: AISEDNEQF
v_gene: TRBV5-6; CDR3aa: ASSLSREGNQPQH
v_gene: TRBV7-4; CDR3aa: ASSLDRGDRVNTQY
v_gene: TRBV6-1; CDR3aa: ASRDSVGSSYEQY
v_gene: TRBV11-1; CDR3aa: ASSLDGFSTDTQY
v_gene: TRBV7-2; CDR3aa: ASRSGLAGAYNEQF
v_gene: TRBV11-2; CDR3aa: ASSLALKQGPDGYT
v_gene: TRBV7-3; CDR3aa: ASSLLPVSGELF
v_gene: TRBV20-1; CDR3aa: SCGREETQY
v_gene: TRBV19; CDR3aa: ASSTRDSPLH
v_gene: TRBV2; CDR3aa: ASTIQGPETTEAF